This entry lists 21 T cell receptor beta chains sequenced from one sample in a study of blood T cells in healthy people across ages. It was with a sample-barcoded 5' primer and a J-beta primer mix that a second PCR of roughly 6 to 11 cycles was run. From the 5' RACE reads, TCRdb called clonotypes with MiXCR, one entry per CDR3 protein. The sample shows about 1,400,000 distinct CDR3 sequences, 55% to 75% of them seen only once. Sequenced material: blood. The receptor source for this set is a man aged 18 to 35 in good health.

CDR3 residues: CSVGGQGVFRSYEQYF. In DNA form, the CDR3 reads TGCAGCGTTGGGGGACAGGGGGTTTTCAGGTCCTACGAGCAGTACTTC. The rearrangement links TRBV29-1 to TRBJ2-7; TRBD1 aligns across 11 bases. This CDR3 has 16 residues. CDR1 and CDR2 (germline): SQVTM, ANQGSEA. Trimming removed 4 bases from V and 1 base from J; junction bases left unmatched: 9.

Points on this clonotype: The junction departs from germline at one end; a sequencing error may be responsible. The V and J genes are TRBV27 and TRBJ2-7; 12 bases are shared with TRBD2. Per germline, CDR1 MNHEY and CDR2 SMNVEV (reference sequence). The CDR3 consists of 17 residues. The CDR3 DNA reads TGTGCCAGCAGTTTAGCTTCCCGACTAGCGGGAGTCTACGAGCGGTACTTC. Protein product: CASSLASRLAGVYERYF.

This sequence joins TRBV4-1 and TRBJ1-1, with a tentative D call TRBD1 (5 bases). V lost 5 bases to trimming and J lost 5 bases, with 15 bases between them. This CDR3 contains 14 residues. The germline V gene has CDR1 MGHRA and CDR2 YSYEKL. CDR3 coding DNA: TGCGCCAGCAGCGTTCCGGGGGAGAAAACTGAAGCTTTCTTT. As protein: CASSVPGEKTEAFF.

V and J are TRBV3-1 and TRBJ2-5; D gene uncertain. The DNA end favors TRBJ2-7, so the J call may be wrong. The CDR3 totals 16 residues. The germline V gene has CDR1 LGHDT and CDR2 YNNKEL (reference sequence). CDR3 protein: CASSRRGSSRTYEQYF. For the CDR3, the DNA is TGTGCCAGCAGCCGCCGTGGGTCTTCGAGGACCTACGAGCAGTACTTC.

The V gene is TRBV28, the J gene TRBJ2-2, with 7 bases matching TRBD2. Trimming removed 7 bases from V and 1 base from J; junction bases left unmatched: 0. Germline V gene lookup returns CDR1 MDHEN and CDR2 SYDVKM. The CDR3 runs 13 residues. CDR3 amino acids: CASIAGNTGELFF. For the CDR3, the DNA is TGTGCCAGCATAGCGGGGAACACCGGGGAGCTGTTTTTT. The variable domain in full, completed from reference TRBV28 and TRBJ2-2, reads DVKVTQSSRYLVKRTGEKVFLECVQDMDHENMFWYRQDPGLGLRLIYFSYDVKMKEKGDIPEGYSVSREKKERFSLILESASTNQTSMYLCASIAGNTGELFFGEGSRLTVL.

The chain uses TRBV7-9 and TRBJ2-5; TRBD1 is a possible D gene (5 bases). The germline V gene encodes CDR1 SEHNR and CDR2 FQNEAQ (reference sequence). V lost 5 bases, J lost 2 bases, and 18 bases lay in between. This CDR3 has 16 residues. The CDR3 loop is CASSQGVTDTQETQYF. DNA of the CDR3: TGTGCCAGCAGCCAAGGAGTCACGGACACGCAAGAGACCCAGTACTTC.

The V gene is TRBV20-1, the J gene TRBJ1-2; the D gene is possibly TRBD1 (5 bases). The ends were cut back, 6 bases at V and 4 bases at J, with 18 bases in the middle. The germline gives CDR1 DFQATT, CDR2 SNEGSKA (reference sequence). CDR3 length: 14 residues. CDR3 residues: CSAVATTAFYGYTF. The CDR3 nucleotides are TGCAGTGCGGTAGCCACGACAGCTTTCTATGGCTACACCTTC.

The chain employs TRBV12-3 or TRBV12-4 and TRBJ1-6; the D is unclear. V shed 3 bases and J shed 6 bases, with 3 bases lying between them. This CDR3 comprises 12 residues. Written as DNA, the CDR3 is TGTGCCAGCAGTTTTTTTAATTCACCCCTCCACTTT. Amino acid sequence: CASSFFNSPLHF.

The CDR3 DNA reads as TGTGCCAGCCATAGGACAGGGGGTATGTACGAGCAGTACTTC. Its translation is CASHRTGGMYEQYF. The rearrangement joins TRBV6-4 to TRBJ2-7; 10 nucleotides agree with TRBD1. J was trimmed by 4 bases and V by 8 bases; bases with no gene match: 8. CDR1 and CDR2 (germline): MRHNA, SNTAGT. This CDR3 region has 14 residues.

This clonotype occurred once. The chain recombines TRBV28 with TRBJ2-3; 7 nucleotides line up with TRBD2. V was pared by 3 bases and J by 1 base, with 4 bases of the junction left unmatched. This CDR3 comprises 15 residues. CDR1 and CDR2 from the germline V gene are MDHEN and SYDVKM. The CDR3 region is CASSFDRGGTDTQYF. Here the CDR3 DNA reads TGTGCCAGCAGTTTTGACCGGGGGGGCACAGATACGCAGTATTTT. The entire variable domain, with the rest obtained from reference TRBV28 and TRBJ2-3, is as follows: DVKVTQSSRYLVKRTGEKVFLECVQDMDHENMFWYRQDPGLGLRLIYFSYDVKMKEKGDIPEGYSVSREKKERFSLILESASTNQTSMYLCASSFDRGGTDTQYFGPGTRLTVL.

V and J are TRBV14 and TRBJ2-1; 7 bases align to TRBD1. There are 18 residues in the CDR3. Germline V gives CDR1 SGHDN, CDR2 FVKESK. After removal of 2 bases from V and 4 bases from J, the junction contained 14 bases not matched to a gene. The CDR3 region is CASSQIMGQSPDYNEQFF. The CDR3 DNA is TGTGCCAGCAGCCAAATTATGGGACAGTCCCCCGATTACAATGAGCAGTTCTTC.

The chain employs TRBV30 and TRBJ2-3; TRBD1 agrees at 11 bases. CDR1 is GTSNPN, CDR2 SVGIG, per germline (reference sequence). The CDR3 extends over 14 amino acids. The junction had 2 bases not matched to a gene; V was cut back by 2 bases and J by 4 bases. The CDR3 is CAWSWGQGADTQYF. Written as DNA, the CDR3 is TGTGCCTGGAGTTGGGGACAGGGGGCAGATACGCAGTATTTT.

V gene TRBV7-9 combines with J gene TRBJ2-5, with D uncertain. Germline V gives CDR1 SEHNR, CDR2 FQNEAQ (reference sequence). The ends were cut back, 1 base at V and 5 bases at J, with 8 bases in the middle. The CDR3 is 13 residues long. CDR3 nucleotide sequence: TGTGCCAGCAGCTTAGTCTTTCATGAGACCCAGTACTTC. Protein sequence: CASSLVFHETQYF.

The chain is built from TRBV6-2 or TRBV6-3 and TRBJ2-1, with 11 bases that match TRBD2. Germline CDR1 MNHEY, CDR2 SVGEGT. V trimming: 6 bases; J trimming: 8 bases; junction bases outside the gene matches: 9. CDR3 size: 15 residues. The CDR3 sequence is CASRSTSGGLDEQFF. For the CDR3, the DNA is TGTGCCAGCAGATCCACTAGCGGGGGCTTGGATGAGCAGTTCTTC.

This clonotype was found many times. CDR3 nucleotides: TGTGCCAGCAGCCCCCTAAGGAATGAGCAGTTCTTC. Translated: CASSPLRNEQFF. The J gene is TRBJ2-1, the V gene TRBV7-2; no clear D gene. CDR3 length equals 12 residues. Germline CDR1 SGHTA, CDR2 FQGNSA. With 5 bases removed from V and 7 bases from J, the gap between germline ends came to 9 bases. The entire variable domain, with the rest obtained from reference TRBV7-2 and TRBJ2-1, is as follows: GAGVSQSPSNKVTEKGKDVELRCDPISGHTALYWYRQSLGQGLEFLIYFQGNSAPDKSGLPSDRFSAERTGGSVSTLTIQRTQQEDSAVYLCASSPLRNEQFFGPGTRLTVL.

The CDR3 sequence is CASSQEKESSYNEQFF. In DNA form, the CDR3 reads TGCGCCAGCAGCCAAGAAAAGGAGAGCTCCTACAATGAGCAGTTCTTC. The V call is TRBV4-1, the J call TRBJ2-1; the D is unclear. CDR1 MGHRA and CDR2 YSYEKL come from the germline V gene. The CDR3 is 16 amino acids. Trimming took 0 bases from V and 0 from J, leaving 9 bases between them.

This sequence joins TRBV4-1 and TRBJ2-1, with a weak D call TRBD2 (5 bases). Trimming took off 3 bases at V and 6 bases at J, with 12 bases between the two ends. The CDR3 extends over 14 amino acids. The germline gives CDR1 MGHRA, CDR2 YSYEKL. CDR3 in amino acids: CASSQRARTNEQFF. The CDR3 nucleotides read TGCGCCAGCAGCCAGCGGGCCCGAACCAATGAGCAGTTCTTC.

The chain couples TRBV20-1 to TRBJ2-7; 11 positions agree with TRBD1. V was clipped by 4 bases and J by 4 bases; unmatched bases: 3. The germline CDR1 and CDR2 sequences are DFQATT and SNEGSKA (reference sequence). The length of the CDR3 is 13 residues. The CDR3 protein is CSAMGQGVYEQYF. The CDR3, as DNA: TGCAGTGCTATGGGACAGGGGGTGTACGAGCAGTACTTC.

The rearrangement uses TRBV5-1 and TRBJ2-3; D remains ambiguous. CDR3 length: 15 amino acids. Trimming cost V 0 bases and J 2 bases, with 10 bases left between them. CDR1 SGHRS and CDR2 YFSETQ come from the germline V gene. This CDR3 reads CASSLGWSVTDTQYF. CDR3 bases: TGCGCCAGCAGCTTGGGATGGAGTGTCACAGATACGCAGTATTTT.

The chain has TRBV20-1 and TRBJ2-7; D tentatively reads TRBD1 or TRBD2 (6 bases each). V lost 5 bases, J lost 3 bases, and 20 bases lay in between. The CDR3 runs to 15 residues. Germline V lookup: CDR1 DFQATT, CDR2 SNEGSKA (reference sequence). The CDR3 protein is CSAFRDKAGSYEQYF. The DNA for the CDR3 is TGCAGTGCTTTCCGGGACAAAGCCGGGAGCTACGAGCAGTACTTC.

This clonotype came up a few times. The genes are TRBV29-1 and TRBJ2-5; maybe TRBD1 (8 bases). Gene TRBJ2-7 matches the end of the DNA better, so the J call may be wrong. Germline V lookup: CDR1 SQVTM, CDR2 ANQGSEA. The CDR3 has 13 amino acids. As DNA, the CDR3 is TGCAGCGCCCGGACAGGGAGGGGATACGAGCAGTACTTC. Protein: CSARTGRGYEQYF.